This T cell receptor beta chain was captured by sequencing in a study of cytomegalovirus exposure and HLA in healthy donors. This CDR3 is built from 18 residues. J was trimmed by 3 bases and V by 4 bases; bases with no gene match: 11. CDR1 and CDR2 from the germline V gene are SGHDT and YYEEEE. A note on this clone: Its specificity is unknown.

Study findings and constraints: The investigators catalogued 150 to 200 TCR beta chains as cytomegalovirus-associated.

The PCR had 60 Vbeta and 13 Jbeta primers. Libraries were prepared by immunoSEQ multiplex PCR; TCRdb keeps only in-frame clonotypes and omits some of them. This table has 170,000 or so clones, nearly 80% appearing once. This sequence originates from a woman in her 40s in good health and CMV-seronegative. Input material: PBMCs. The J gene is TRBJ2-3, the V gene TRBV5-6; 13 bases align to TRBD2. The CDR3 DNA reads TGTGCCAGCAGCCCGAGAATAGGACTAGCGGGGGCTACAGATACGCAGTATTTT. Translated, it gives CASSPRIGLAGATDTQYF.